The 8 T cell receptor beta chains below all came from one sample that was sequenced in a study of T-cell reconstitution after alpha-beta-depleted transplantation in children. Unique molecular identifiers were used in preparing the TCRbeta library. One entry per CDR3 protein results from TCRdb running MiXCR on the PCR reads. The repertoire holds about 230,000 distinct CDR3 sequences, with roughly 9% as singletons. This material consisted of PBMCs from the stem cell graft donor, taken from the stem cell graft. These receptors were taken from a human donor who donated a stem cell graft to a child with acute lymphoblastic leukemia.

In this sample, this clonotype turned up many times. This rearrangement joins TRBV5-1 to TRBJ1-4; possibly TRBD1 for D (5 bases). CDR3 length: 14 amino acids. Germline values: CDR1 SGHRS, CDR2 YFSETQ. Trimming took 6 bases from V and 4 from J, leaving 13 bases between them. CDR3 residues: CASTGDGRNEKLFF. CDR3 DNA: TGCGCCAGCACCGGGGACGGGCGTAATGAAAAACTGTTTTTT.

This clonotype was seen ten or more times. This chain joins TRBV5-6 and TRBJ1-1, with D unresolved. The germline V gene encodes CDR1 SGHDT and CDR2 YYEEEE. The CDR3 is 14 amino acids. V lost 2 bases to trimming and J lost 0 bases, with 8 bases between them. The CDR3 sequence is CASSFRQLNTEAFF. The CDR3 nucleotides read TGTGCCAGCAGCTTTCGTCAGCTGAACACTGAAGCTTTCTTT. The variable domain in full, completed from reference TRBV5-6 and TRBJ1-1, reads DAGVTQSPTHLIKTRGQQVTLRCSPKSGHDTVSWYQQALGQGPQFIFQYYEEEERQRGNFPDRFSGHQFPNYSSELNVNALLLGDSALYLCASSFRQLNTEAFFGQGTRLTVV.

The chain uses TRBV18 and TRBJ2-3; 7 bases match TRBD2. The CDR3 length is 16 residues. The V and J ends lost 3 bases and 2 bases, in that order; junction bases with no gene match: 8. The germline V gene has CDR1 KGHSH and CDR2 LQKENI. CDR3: CASSPVGTTNTDTQYF. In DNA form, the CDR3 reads TGTGCCAGCTCACCTGTCGGGACTACCAACACAGATACGCAGTATTTT.

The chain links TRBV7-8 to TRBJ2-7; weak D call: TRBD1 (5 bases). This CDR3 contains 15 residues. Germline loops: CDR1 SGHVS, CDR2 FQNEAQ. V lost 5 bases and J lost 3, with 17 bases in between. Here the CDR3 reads CASSPWTSLNYEQYF. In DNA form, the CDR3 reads TGTGCCAGCAGCCCGTGGACAAGTCTTAACTACGAGCAGTACTTC.

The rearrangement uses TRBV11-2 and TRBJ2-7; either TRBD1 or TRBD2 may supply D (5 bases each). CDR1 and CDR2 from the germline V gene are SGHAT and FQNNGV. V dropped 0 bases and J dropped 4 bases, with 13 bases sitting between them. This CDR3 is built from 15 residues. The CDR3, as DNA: TGTGCCAGCAGCTTAGAAAGGGACGGACCTTACGAGCAGTACTTC. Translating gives CASSLERDGPYEQYF.

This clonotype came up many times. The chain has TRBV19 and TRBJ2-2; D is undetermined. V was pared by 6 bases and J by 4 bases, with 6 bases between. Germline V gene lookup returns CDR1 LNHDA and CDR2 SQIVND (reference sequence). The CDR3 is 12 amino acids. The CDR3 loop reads CASSGITGELFF. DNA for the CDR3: TGTGCCAGTAGCGGTATCACCGGGGAGCTGTTTTTT.

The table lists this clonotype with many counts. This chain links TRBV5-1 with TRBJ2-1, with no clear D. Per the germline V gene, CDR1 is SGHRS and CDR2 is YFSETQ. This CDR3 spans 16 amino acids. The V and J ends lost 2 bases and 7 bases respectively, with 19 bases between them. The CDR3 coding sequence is TGCGCCAGCAGCTTTCTCCCGGGCCTCGTCACAAATGAGCAGTTCTTC. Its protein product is CASSFLPGLVTNEQFF.

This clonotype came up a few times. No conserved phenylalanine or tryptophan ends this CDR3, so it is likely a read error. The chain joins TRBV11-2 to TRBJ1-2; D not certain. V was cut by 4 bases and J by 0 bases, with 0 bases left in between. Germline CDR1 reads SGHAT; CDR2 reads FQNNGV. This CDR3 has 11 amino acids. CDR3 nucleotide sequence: TGTGCCAGCAGCTCTAACTATGGCTACACCTTA. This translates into CASSSNYGYTL.